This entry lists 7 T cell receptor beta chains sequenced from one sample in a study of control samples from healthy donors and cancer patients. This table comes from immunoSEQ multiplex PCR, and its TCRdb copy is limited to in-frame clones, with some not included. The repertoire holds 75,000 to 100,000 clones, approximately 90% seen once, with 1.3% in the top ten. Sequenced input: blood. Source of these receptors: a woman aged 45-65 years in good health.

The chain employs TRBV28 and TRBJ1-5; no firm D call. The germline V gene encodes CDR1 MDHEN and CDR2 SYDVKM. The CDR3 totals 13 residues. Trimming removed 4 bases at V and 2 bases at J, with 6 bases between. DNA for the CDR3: TGTGCCAGCAGTTGGGGTGGCAATCAGCCCCAGCATTTT. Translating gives CASSWGGNQPQHF.

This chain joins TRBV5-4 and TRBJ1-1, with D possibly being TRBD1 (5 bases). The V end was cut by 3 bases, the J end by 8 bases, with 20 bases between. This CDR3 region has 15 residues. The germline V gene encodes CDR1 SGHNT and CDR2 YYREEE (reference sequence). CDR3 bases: TGTGCCAGCAGCTCCTCAGGAGGGTCGAGGGGCGAAGCTTTCTTT. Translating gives CASSSSGGSRGEAFF.

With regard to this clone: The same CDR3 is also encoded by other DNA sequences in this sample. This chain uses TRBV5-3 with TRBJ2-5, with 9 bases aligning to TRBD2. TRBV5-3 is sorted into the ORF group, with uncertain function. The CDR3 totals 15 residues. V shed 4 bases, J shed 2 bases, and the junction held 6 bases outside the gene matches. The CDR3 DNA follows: TGTGCCAGAAGCCTAGGACTAGCGCCGCAAGAGACCCAGTACTTC. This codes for CARSLGLAPQETQYF.

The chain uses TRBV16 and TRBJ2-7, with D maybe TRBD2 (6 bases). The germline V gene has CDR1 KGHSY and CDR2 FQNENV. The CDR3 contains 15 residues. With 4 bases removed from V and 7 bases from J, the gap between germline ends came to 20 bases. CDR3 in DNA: TGTGCCAGCAGCCGCCGGGGTCGGGGGTTGAGGGAGCAGTACTTC. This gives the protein CASSRRGRGLREQYF.

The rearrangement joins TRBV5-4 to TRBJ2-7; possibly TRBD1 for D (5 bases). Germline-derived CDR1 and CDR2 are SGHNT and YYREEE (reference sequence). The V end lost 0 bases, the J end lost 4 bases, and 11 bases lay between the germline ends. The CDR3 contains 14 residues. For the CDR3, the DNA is TGTGCCAGCAGCTTGGACAGGTTCTCATACGAGCAGTACTTC. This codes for CASSLDRFSYEQYF.

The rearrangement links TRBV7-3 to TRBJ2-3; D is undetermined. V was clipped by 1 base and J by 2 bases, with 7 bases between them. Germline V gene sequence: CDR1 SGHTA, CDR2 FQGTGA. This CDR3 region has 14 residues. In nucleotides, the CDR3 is TGTGCCAGCAGCTTAAAAGGTTACACAGATACGCAGTATTTT. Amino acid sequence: CASSLKGYTDTQYF.

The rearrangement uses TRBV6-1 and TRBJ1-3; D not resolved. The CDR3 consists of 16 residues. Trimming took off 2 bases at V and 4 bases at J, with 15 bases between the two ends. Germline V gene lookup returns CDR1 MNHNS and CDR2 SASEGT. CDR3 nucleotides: TGTGCCAGCAGTGAACCCTCGTTGACCCCCGGAAACACCATATATTTT. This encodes CASSEPSLTPGNTIYF.